A single sample gave rise to the 24 T cell receptor beta chains below, sequenced in a study of cytomegalovirus exposure and HLA in healthy donors. Primers: 60 Vbeta forward and 13 Jbeta reverse. Profiled with immunoSEQ multiplex PCR; TCRdb holds only in-frame clones, not every one. Among about 140,000 clones listed, 80% were seen once. The sample was PBMCs. The receptors originated from a woman between 35 and 50 years old in good health and CMV-seronegative.

This clone was counted a few times. This chain joins TRBV25-1 and TRBJ1-2; no definite D call. This CDR3 spans 15 amino acids. With 4 bases removed from V and 7 bases from J, the gap between germline ends came to 19 bases. Looked up from germline, CDR1 is MGHDK and CDR2 is SYGVNS. CDR3 in amino acids: CASSARTRLGGGYTF. The CDR3 DNA is TGTGCCAGCAGTGCCCGGACCAGGTTAGGAGGTGGCTACACCTTC.

The V and J genes are TRBV7-3 and TRBJ2-5; the match to TRBD2 covers 8 bases. The J segment lost 4 bases and the V segment lost 2 bases, leaving 6 bases of the junction unmatched. The CDR3 contains 15 residues. CDR1 SGHTA and CDR2 FQGTGA come from the germline V gene. The CDR3 sequence is CASSLVSGVPETQYF. The CDR3 region has the DNA TGTGCCAGCAGCTTAGTTAGCGGGGTCCCAGAGACCCAGTACTTC.

The chain employs TRBV6-6 and TRBJ2-7; D call uncertain. Germline values: CDR1 MNHNY, CDR2 SVGAGI (reference sequence). The CDR3 sequence is 11 residues long. The V end was cut by 6 bases, the J end by 7 bases, with 10 bases between. CDR3 region: CASRIGAEQYF. Here the CDR3 DNA reads TGTGCCAGCAGAATAGGAGCGGAGCAGTACTTC.

The chain is built from TRBV6-6 and TRBJ2-2, with TRBD2 matching 8 bases. The CDR3 totals 15 residues. The V and J ends lost 0 bases and 13 bases, in that order; junction bases with no gene match: 10. CDR1 is MNHNY and CDR2 is SVGAGI in the germline V gene (reference sequence). CDR3 bases: TGTGCCAGCAGTTACTCGACTGCGCGGGAGGAAGGGCTGTTTTTT. Translated: CASSYSTAREEGLFF.

The gene calls are TRBV9 and TRBJ2-1; 8 nucleotides line up with TRBD2. Germline assignment: CDR1 SGDLS and CDR2 YYNGEE. V lost 0 bases and J lost 0; bases outside the gene matches: 5. The CDR3 has 17 residues. CDR3 sequence reads: CASSVGRSGNSYNEQFF. The DNA for the CDR3 is TGTGCCAGCAGCGTAGGTCGTAGCGGGAACTCCTACAATGAGCAGTTCTTC.

This rearrangement joins TRBV29-1 to TRBJ2-1; 12 bases agree with TRBD2. Germline V gives CDR1 SQVTM, CDR2 ANQGSEA. This CDR3 is 14 amino acids long. Trimming removed 7 bases from V and 6 bases from J; junction bases left unmatched: 7. CDR3 nucleotide sequence: TGCAGCGGACTAGCGGGAGTGTTGGGCAATGAGCAGTTCTTC. Translated: CSGLAGVLGNEQFF.

The chain carries TRBV28 and TRBJ2-3; 9 bases are shared with TRBD2. J was trimmed by 3 bases and V by 7 bases; bases with no gene match: 8. There are 15 residues in the CDR3. Germline loops: CDR1 MDHEN, CDR2 SYDVKM. The CDR3 DNA follows: TGTGCCAGCACCTCGGGCGGGGGGGAAACAGATACGCAGTATTTT. This gives the protein CASTSGGGETDTQYF. The full variable domain, rest sourced from reference TRBV28 and TRBJ2-3, is DVKVTQSSRYLVKRTGEKVFLECVQDMDHENMFWYRQDPGLGLRLIYFSYDVKMKEKGDIPEGYSVSREKKERFSLILESASTNQTSMYLCASTSGGGETDTQYFGPGTRLTVL.

This chain uses TRBV19 with TRBJ2-1; TRBD2 matches 10 bases. This CDR3 spans 16 amino acids. CDR1 and CDR2 from the germline V gene are LNHDA and SQIVND (reference sequence). Germline trimming cut 6 bases from V and 3 bases from J; bases unmatched to any gene: 8. CDR3 protein: CASSPGWTSGYNEQFF. The CDR3, as DNA: TGTGCCAGTAGCCCGGGGTGGACTAGCGGCTACAATGAGCAGTTCTTC. Using reference TRBV19 and TRBJ2-1 for the parts outside the CDR3, the full variable domain is DGGITQSPKYLFRKEGQNVTLSCEQNLNHDAMYWYRQDPGQGLRLIYYSQIVNDFQKGDIAEGYSVSREKKESFPLTVTSAQKNPTAFYLCASSPGWTSGYNEQFFGPGTRLTVL.

This chain's CDR3 is CASTGRGTEFSNQPQHF. In nucleotides, the CDR3 is TGTGCCAGCACTGGCAGGGGGACCGAATTTAGCAATCAGCCCCAGCATTTT. The chain joins TRBV28 to TRBJ1-5, with 7 bases matching TRBD1. Germline CDR1 is MDHEN and CDR2 is SYDVKM. The V gene end was trimmed by 7 bases and the J gene end by 0 bases; junction bases not matched to a gene: 12. The CDR3 contains 17 residues.

This sequence joins TRBV5-1 and TRBJ1-3, with unresolved D. Germline V gene data show CDR1 as SGHRS and CDR2 as YFSETQ. Trimming left V 0 bases short and J 0 bases short, with 10 bases between. This CDR3 is 16 amino acids long. The CDR3 region is CASSLAGGSSGNTIYF. The CDR3 DNA sequence: TGCGCCAGCAGCTTGGCCGGAGGGAGCTCTGGAAACACCATATATTTT.

This chain links TRBV4-3 with TRBJ2-7; D gene unclear. This CDR3 comprises 16 residues. Per the germline V gene, CDR1 is LGHNA and CDR2 is YSLEER. Trimming stripped 0 bases from V and 5 bases from J, with 17 bases between. CDR3 nucleotide sequence: TGCGCCAGCAGCCAAGATTTCTCGGAGCTAAAAAACGAGCAGTACTTC. This translates into CASSQDFSELKNEQYF.

The chain links TRBV6-1 to TRBJ1-1, with D tentatively TRBD1 (6 bases). CDR3 size: 13 residues. V lost 6 bases and J 1 base, leaving 9 bases between the germline ends. CDR1 is MNHNS and CDR2 is SASEGT in the germline V gene. This chain's CDR3 is CASRLQGNTEAFF. The CDR3 DNA follows: TGTGCCAGCAGGTTACAGGGGAACACTGAAGCTTTCTTT.

J is TRBJ2-7 and V is TRBV19, with D unclear. This CDR3 has 11 amino acids. CDR1 is LNHDA and CDR2 is SQIVND in the germline V gene (reference sequence). The V and J ends lost 11 bases and 2 bases respectively, with 10 bases between them. The CDR3 reads CACQKTYEQYF. As DNA, the CDR3 is TGTGCCTGTCAAAAAACCTACGAGCAGTACTTC. Supplemented by reference TRBV19 and TRBJ2-7, the full variable domain reads DGGITQSPKYLFRKEGQNVTLSCEQNLNHDAMYWYRQDPGQGLRLIYYSQIVNDFQKGDIAEGYSVSREKKESFPLTVTSAQKNPTAFYLCACQKTYEQYFGPGTRLTVT.

This chain joins TRBV6-1 and TRBJ1-4; the D gene is possibly TRBD1 (5 bases). This CDR3 region has 16 residues. The V gene's germline CDR1 is MNHNS and CDR2 SASEGT. V was trimmed by 1 base and J by 5 bases, leaving 14 bases between them. CDR3 loop: CASSEGAGLGNEKLFF. The CDR3 DNA sequence: TGTGCCAGCAGTGAAGGGGCAGGGCTTGGGAATGAAAAACTGTTTTTT.

This clone was recorded a few times. This chain uses TRBV25-1 with TRBJ2-7, with 7 bases fitting TRBD1. V was pared by 1 base and J by 7 bases, with 10 bases of the junction left unmatched. This CDR3 region has 15 residues. Per germline, CDR1 MGHDK and CDR2 SYGVNS. The CDR3 DNA follows: TGTGCCAGCAGTGAATCGGGGTACAGGGGAGAAGAGCAGTACTTC. This translates into CASSESGYRGEEQYF.

With respect to this clone: A junction boundary mismatches the germline segment, possibly from a read error. The gene calls are TRBV7-2 and TRBJ2-7, with 10 bases identical to TRBD2. The CDR3 totals 14 residues. Germline CDR1 SGHTA, CDR2 FQGNSA. The CDR3: CANSSSSGRNEQYF. DNA for the CDR3: TGTGCCAACAGCTCCTCTAGCGGGAGAAACGAGCAGTACTTC.

The rearrangement joins TRBV18 to TRBJ1-2, with 8 bases fitting TRBD1. Per germline, CDR1 KGHSH and CDR2 LQKENI. The V gene end was trimmed by 1 base and the J gene end by 5 bases; junction bases not matched to a gene: 12. The CDR3 is made up of 17 amino acids. The CDR3 DNA reads TGTGCCAGCTCACCACTGGCGACAGGGGAACCAGTTTATGGCTACACCTTC. Its protein product is CASSPLATGEPVYGYTF.

The chain is built from TRBV2 and TRBJ2-5; 7 positions match TRBD1. From germline, CDR1 is SNHLY and CDR2 FYNNEI. V was pared by 7 bases and J by 1 base, with 9 bases of the junction left unmatched. The CDR3 consists of 15 residues. DNA for the CDR3: TGTGCCAGCATCGAGGGACAGAAATCCCAAGAGACCCAGTACTTC. Protein product: CASIEGQKSQETQYF.

V gene TRBV7-3 combines with J gene TRBJ2-5; TRBD2 matches at 7 bases. From germline, CDR1 is SGHTA and CDR2 FQGTGA. Trimming removed 5 bases from V and 1 base from J; junction bases left unmatched: 7. The CDR3 is 15 residues long. The CDR3 loop is CASSPQRGPQETQYF. The CDR3 region has the DNA TGTGCCAGCAGCCCTCAGCGGGGCCCCCAAGAGACCCAGTACTTC.

There are a few counts of this clone. This rearrangement joins TRBV7-2 to TRBJ2-7, with 10 bases aligning to TRBD1. Unmatched junction bases numbered 7, after V lost 5 bases and J lost 6 bases. The germline CDR1 and CDR2 sequences are SGHTA and FQGNSA. There are 14 residues in the CDR3. The CDR3 coding sequence is TGTGCCAGCAGCGTAGACAGGGGGCAACGCGAGCAGTACTTC. It yields the protein CASSVDRGQREQYF.

This clone was counted only a few times. CDR3 bases: TGTGCCAGCAGTGACAGGGTTTTCTACGAGCAGTACTTC. Residues: CASSDRVFYEQYF. The V call is TRBV28, the J call TRBJ2-7; 7 bases are a match to TRBD1. The CDR3 is 13 residues long. From germline, CDR1 is MDHEN and CDR2 SYDVKM. Trimming cost V 5 bases and J 3 bases; bases outside gene matches: 4.

This clone was seen a single time. This sequence joins TRBV19 and TRBJ2-1; TRBD1 is a possible D gene (6 bases). The CDR3 covers 11 residues. Per germline, CDR1 LNHDA and CDR2 SQIVND (reference sequence). Trimming stripped 8 bases from V and 4 bases from J, with 6 bases between. CDR3 nucleotide sequence: TGTGCCAGTCAGGGGTACAATGAGCAGTTCTTC. Translated, it gives CASQGYNEQFF. The full variable domain, in which reference TRBV19 and TRBJ2-1 provide the parts outside the CDR3, is DGGITQSPKYLFRKEGQNVTLSCEQNLNHDAMYWYRQDPGQGLRLIYYSQIVNDFQKGDIAEGYSVSREKKESFPLTVTSAQKNPTAFYLCASQGYNEQFFGPGTRLTVL.

The chain couples TRBV6-5 to TRBJ2-7, with 8 bases fitting TRBD1. There are 12 residues in the CDR3. The V segment lost 5 bases and the J segment 7 bases; nucleotides outside the gene matches: 4. Germline assignment: CDR1 MNHEY and CDR2 SVGAGI. CDR3 bases: TGTGCCAGCAGTCCCACAGGGGGGGAGCAGTACTTC. Translated, it gives CASSPTGGEQYF.

This clone was detected only a few times. The chain combines TRBV11-2 with TRBJ2-1, with 8 nucleotides matching TRBD1. Germline CDR1 is SGHAT and CDR2 is FQNNGV. This CDR3 spans 15 amino acids. V trimming: 5 bases; J trimming: 6 bases; junction bases outside the gene matches: 9. For the CDR3, the DNA is TGTGCCAGCAGCCCAATTCGGACAGGGCCCAATGAGCAGTTCTTC. Its protein is CASSPIRTGPNEQFF.